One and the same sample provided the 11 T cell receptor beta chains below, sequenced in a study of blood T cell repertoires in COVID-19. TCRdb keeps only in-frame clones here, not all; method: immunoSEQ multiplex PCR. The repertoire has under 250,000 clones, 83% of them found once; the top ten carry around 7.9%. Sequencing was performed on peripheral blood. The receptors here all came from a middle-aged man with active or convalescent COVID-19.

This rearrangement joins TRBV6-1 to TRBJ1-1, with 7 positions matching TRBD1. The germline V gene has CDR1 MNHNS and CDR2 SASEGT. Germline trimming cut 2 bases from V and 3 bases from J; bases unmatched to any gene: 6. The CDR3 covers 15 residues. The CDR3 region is CASSEPRQGDTEAFF. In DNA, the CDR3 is TGTGCCAGCAGTGAACCGAGGCAGGGGGACACTGAAGCTTTCTTT.

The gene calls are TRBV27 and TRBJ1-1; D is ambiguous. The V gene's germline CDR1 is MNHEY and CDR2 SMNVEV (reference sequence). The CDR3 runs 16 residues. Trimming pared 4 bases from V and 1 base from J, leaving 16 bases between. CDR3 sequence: CASSSSWVQPNTEAFF. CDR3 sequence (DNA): TGTGCCAGCAGTTCGTCCTGGGTACAGCCGAACACTGAAGCTTTCTTT.

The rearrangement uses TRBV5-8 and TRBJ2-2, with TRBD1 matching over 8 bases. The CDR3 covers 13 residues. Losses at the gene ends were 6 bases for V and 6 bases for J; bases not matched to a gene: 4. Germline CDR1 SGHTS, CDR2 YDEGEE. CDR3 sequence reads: CASTQGVPGELFF. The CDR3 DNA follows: TGTGCCAGCACACAGGGGGTCCCCGGGGAGCTGTTTTTT.

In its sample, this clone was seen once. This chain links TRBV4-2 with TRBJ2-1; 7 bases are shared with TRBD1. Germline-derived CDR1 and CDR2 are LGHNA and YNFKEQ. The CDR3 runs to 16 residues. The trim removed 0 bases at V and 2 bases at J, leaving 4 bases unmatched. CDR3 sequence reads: CASSQDGRGTYNEQFF. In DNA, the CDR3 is TGTGCCAGCAGCCAAGACGGCAGGGGGACCTACAATGAGCAGTTCTTC.

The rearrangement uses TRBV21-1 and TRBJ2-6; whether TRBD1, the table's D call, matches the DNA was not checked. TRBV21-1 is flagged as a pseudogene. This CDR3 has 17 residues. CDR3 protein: CASKTGRYVSGANVLTF. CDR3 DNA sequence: TGTGCCAGTAAGACAGGGAGGTACGTATCTGGGGCCAACGTCCTGACTTTC.

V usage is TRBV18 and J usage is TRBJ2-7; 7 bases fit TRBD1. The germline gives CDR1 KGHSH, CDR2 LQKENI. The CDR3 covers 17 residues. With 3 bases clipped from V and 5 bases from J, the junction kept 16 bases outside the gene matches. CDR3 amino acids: CASSPTFRQGQANEQYF. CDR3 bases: TGTGCCAGCTCACCCACCTTCCGACAGGGACAAGCGAACGAGCAGTACTTC.

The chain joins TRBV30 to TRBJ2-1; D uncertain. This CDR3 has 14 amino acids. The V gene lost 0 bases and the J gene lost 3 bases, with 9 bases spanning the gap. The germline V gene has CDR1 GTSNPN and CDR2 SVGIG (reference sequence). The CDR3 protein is CAWSVSYFYNEQFF. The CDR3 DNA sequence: TGTGCCTGGAGTGTCTCGTATTTCTACAATGAGCAGTTCTTC.

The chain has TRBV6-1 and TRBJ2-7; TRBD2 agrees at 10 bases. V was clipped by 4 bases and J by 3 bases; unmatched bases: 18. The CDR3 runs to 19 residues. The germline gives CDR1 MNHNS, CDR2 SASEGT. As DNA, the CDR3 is TGTGCCAGCAGTGCTGGGACAAGAGGGCTAGCGGGAGCTTACTACGAGCAGTACTTC. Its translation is CASSAGTRGLAGAYYEQYF.

The chain's CDR3 is CSVTKNTGELFF. CDR3 DNA sequence: TGCAGCGTCACTAAGAACACCGGGGAGCTGTTTTTT. The V gene is TRBV29-1, the J gene TRBJ2-2; D uncertain. The CDR3 sequence is 12 residues long. Germline CDR1 SQVTM, CDR2 ANQGSEA. V was shortened by 6 bases and J by 1 base, with 6 bases between the two germline ends.

CDR3 bases: TGTGCCAGCGAGCGGGAGTCGGGGGAGCAGTTCTTC. Encoded protein: CASERESGEQFF. J is TRBJ2-1 and V is TRBV6-5; TRBD2 matches 8 bases. Germline V gene lookup returns CDR1 MNHEY and CDR2 SVGAGI. With 8 bases clipped from V and 10 bases from J, the junction kept 7 bases outside the gene matches. The CDR3 has 12 amino acids.

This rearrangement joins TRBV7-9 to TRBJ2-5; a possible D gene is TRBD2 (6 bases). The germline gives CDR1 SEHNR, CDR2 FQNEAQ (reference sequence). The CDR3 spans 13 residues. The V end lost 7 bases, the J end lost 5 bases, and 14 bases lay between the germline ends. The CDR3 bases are TGTGCCAGCATGGAGGGCCGAGGGGAGACCCAGTACTTC. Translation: CASMEGRGETQYF.